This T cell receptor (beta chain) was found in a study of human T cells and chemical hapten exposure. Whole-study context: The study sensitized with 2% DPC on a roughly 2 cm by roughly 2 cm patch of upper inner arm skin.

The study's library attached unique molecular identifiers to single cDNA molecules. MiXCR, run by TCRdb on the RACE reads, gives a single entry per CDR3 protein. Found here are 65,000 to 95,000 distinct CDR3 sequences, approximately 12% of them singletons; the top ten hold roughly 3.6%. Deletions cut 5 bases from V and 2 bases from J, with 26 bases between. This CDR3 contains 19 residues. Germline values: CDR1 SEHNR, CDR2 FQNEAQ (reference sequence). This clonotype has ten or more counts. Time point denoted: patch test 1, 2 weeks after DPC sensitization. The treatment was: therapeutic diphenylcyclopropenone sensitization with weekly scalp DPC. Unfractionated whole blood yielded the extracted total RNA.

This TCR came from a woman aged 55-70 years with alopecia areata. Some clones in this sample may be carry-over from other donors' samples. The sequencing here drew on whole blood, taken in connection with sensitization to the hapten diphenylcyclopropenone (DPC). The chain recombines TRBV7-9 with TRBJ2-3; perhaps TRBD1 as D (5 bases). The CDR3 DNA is TGTGCCAGCAGCCGGAACCCAAAAGGGGTCCTTTCCGTCACAGATACGCAGTATTTT. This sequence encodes CASSRNPKGVLSVTDTQYF.